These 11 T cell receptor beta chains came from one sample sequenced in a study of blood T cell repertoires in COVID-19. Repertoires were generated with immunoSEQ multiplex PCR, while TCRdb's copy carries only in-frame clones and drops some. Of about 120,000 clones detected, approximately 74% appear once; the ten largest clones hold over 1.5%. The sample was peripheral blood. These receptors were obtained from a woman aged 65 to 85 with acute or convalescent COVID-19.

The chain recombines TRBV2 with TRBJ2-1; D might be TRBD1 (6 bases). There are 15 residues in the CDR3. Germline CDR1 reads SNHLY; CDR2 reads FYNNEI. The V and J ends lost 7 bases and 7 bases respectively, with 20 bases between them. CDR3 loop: CASNPTGIFVNEQFF. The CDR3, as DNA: TGTGCCAGCAATCCCACAGGGATCTTTGTTAATGAGCAGTTCTTC.

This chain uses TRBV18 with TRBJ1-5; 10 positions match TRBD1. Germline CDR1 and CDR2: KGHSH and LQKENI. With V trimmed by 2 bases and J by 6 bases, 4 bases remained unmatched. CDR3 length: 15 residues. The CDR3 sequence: CASSPGQGVIQPQHF. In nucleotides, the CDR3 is TGTGCCAGCTCACCAGGACAGGGGGTTATTCAGCCCCAGCATTTT.

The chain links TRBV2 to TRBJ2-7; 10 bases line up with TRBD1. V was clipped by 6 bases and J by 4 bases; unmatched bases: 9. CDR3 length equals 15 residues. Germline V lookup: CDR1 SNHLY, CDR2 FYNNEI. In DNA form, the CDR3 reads TGTGCCAGCAGGTTGCGGGACAGGGGTCAGTACGAGCAGTACTTC. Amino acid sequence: CASRLRDRGQYEQYF. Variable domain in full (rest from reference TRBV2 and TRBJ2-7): EPEVTQTPSHQVTQMGQEVILRCVPISNHLYFYWYRQILGQKVEFLVSFYNNEISEKSEIFDDQFSVERPDGSNFTLKIRSTKLEDSAMYFCASRLRDRGQYEQYFGPGTRLTVT.

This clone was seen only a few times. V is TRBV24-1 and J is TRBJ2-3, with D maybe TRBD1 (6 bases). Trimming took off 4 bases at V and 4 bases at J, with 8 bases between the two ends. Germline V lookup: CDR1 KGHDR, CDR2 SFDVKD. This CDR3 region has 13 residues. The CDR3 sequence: CATSEPGADTQYF. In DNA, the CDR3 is TGTGCCACCAGTGAGCCAGGGGCAGATACGCAGTATTTT.

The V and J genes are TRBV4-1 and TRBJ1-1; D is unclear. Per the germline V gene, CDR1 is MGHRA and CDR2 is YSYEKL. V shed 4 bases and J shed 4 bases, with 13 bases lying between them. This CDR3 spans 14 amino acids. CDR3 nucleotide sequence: TGCGCCAGCAGCCGAGGCGGGGAGACCACTGAAGCTTTCTTT. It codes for CASSRGGETTEAFF.

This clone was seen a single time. DNA for the CDR3: TGTGCCAGCAGGTCCGGGACTAGTTTCACCGGGGAGCTGTTTTTT. This gives the protein CASRSGTSFTGELFF. V is TRBV6-5 and J is TRBJ2-2, with 8 bases that match TRBD2. Germline CDR1 MNHEY, CDR2 SVGAGI. Losses at the gene ends were 6 bases for V and 4 bases for J; bases not matched to a gene: 7. This CDR3 contains 15 residues.

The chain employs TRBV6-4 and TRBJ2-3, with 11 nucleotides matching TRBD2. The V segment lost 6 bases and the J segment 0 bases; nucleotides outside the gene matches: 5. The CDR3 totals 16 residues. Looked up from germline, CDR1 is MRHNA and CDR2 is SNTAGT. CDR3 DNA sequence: TGTGCCAGCAGCCAACTAGCGGGGGCTAGCACAGATACGCAGTATTTT. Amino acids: CASSQLAGASTDTQYF.

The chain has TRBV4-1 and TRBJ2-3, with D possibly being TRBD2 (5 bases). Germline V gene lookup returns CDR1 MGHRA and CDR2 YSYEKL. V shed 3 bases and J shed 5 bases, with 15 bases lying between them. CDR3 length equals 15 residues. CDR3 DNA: TGCGCCAGCAGCCACCAAGAACGAGAGGGAGATACGCAGTATTTT. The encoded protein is CASSHQEREGDTQYF.

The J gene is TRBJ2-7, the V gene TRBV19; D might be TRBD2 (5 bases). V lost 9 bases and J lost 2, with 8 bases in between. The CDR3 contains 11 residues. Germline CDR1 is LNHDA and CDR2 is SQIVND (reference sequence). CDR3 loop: CASGDTYEQYF. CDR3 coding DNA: TGTGCCAGCGGGGATACCTACGAGCAGTACTTC.

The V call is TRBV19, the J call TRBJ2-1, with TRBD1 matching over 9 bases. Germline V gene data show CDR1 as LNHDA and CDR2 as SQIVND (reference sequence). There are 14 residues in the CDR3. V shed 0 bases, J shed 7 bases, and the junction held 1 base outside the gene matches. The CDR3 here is CASSIETGGNEQFF. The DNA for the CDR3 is TGTGCCAGTAGTATAGAGACAGGGGGTAATGAGCAGTTCTTC.

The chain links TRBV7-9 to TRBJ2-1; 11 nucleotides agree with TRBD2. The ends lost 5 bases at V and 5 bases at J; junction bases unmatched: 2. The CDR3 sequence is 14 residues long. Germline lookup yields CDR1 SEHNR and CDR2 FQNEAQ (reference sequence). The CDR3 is CASSRLAGNNEQFF. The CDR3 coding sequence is TGTGCCAGCAGCCGACTAGCGGGGAACAATGAGCAGTTCTTC.